The 14 T cell receptor beta chains reported below all come from one sample, sequenced in a study of T cell responses to AZD1222 COVID-19 vaccine. The data were produced by immunoSEQ multiplex PCR, yet TCRdb's version contains in-frame clones alone and is incomplete. The sample carries about 140,000 clones, 92% recorded once. The source material was peripheral blood, sampled 28 days after the second AZD1222 dose. Receptor source: an adult who received the AZD1222 COVID-19 vaccine.

V is TRBV2 and J is TRBJ1-4, with TRBD1 identical over 8 bases. The CDR3 is 16 amino acids. Per germline, CDR1 SNHLY and CDR2 FYNNEI. Trimming at V came to 6 bases and at J to 4 bases, leaving 10 bases not matched to a gene. The CDR3 loop is CASRNIGQGLNEKLFF. DNA of the CDR3: TGTGCCAGCAGGAACATCGGACAGGGCCTTAATGAAAAACTGTTTTTT.

This clone was seen more than once but under ten times. This sequence joins TRBV4-3 and TRBJ2-6, with unresolved D. Trimming stripped 0 bases from V and 1 base from J, with 7 bases between. The germline V gene has CDR1 LGHNA and CDR2 YSLEER. CDR3 length: 16 amino acids. The CDR3 is CASSQEGSSGANVLTF. CDR3 DNA sequence: TGCGCCAGCAGCCAAGAAGGTTCGTCTGGGGCCAACGTCCTGACTTTC.

The chain combines TRBV28 with TRBJ1-1; unclear D gene. CDR3 length equals 12 residues. V gave up 2 bases and J gave up 6 bases, with 7 bases separating them. Germline V gene lookup returns CDR1 MDHEN and CDR2 SYDVKM. The CDR3 coding sequence is TGTGCCAGCAGTTTAATTATCTCTGAAGCTTTCTTT. Amino acid sequence: CASSLIISEAFF.

The chain employs TRBV27 and TRBJ1-5; 7 bases match TRBD1. V was clipped by 1 base and J by 0 bases; unmatched bases: 3. The CDR3 has 16 amino acids. Germline assignment: CDR1 MNHEY and CDR2 SMNVEV (reference sequence). CDR3 sequence reads: CASSLLTGSSNQPQHF. The CDR3 DNA follows: TGTGCCAGCAGTTTATTGACAGGGAGTAGCAATCAGCCCCAGCATTTT.

The J gene is TRBJ2-2, the V gene TRBV5-1; 10 bases match TRBD2. Germline V CDR1 and CDR2: SGHRS, YFSETQ. The CDR3 contains 15 residues. V shed 3 bases, J shed 1 base, and the junction held 0 bases outside the gene matches. DNA of the CDR3: TGCGCCAGCAGCTGGACTAGCGGGAACACCGGGGAGCTGTTTTTT. It translates to CASSWTSGNTGELFF.

The J gene is TRBJ2-3, the V gene TRBV7-2; D ambiguous. Germline loops: CDR1 SGHTA, CDR2 FQGNSA. Between the trimmed V and J ends, which lost 1 base and 4 bases, there was a span of 12 bases. The CDR3 spans 15 residues. Written as DNA, the CDR3 is TGTGCCAGCAGCTTAGAGGGCAACGGACCAGATACGCAGTATTTT. It specifies CASSLEGNGPDTQYF.

The chain carries TRBV6-2 or TRBV6-3 and TRBJ2-2, with D tentatively TRBD1 or TRBD2 (5 bases each). The CDR3 has 18 residues. The germline CDR1 and CDR2 sequences are MNHEY and SVGEGT. Trimming removed 2 bases from V and 1 base from J, with 17 bases in between. As DNA, the CDR3 is TGTGCCAGCAGTTACCCGAGGGTAGGGACGGTGAACACCGGGGAGCTGTTTTTT. It codes for CASSYPRVGTVNTGELFF.

The chain employs TRBV5-1 and TRBJ1-1, with a weak D call TRBD1 (6 bases). The germline V gene has CDR1 SGHRS and CDR2 YFSETQ. Trimming stripped 4 bases from V and 5 bases from J, with 21 bases between. The CDR3 loop spans 16 amino acids. The CDR3 spells CASSPRQDRASTEAFF. CDR3 coding DNA: TGCGCCAGCAGCCCCCGTCAGGACAGAGCGAGTACTGAAGCTTTCTTT.

This chain joins TRBV6-5 and TRBJ1-2; TRBD1 aligns across 10 bases. The CDR3 covers 13 residues. J lost 8 bases, V lost 6 bases, and 6 bases had no gene match. Germline-derived CDR1 and CDR2 are MNHEY and SVGAGI. This CDR3 is CASRDDRGQGYTF. The CDR3 nucleotides read TGTGCCAGCAGAGACGACAGGGGGCAAGGCTACACCTTC.

The chain recombines TRBV7-6 with TRBJ2-7; 8 bases align to TRBD1. The CDR3 spans 14 residues. Germline-derived CDR1 and CDR2 are SGHVS and FNYEAQ. Losses at the gene ends were 3 bases for V and 6 bases for J; bases not matched to a gene: 7. CDR3 in amino acids: CASSLTGAGGEQYF. The CDR3 nucleotides are TGTGCCAGCAGCTTGACAGGGGCAGGAGGCGAGCAGTACTTC.

The gene calls are TRBV5-1 and TRBJ1-2; D not resolved. The CDR3 is 13 amino acids. Germline V lookup: CDR1 SGHRS, CDR2 YFSETQ. V gave up 2 bases and J gave up 3 bases, with 8 bases separating them. The CDR3: CASSFSRDYGYTF. In nucleotides, the CDR3 is TGCGCCAGCAGCTTTAGTAGGGACTATGGCTACACCTTC. The whole variable domain, remainder taken from reference TRBV5-1 and TRBJ1-2, is KAGVTQTPRYLIKTRGQQVTLSCSPISGHRSVSWYQQTPGQGLQFLFEYFSETQRNKGNFPGRFSGRQFSNSRSEMNVSTLELGDSALYLCASSFSRDYGYTFGSGTRLTVV.

The chain carries TRBV18 and TRBJ1-1; a weak D match, TRBD1 (6 bases). The CDR3 runs to 16 residues. V dropped 2 bases and J dropped 1 base, with 14 bases sitting between them. The germline V gene encodes CDR1 KGHSH and CDR2 LQKENI. CDR3 bases: TGTGCCAGCTCACCAATACCGGGGGCGCCGAACACTGAAGCTTTCTTT. Its translation: CASSPIPGAPNTEAFF.

The chain is built from TRBV11-1 and TRBJ2-1; a weak D match, TRBD2 (6 bases). The CDR3 totals 13 residues. Trimming stripped 3 bases from V and 9 bases from J, with 12 bases between. Germline V gene data show CDR1 as SGHAT and CDR2 as FQDESV (reference sequence). This CDR3 is CASSFGTWLEQFF. The CDR3 nucleotides read TGTGCCAGCAGCTTCGGGACTTGGCTTGAGCAGTTCTTC.

The CDR3 DNA is TGTGCCAGCAGCCAAGCAGGGACAGGGGCTGGAAACACCATATATTTT. It specifies CASSQAGTGAGNTIYF. J is TRBJ1-3 and V is TRBV4-2; 10 bases are shared with TRBD1. V gave up 1 base and J gave up 2 bases; unmatched junction bases: 2. This CDR3 has 16 residues. Germline CDR1 and CDR2: LGHNA and YNFKEQ.